One and the same sample provided the 5 T cell receptor beta chains below, sequenced in a study. TCRdb re-analysed the RT-PCR reads in MiXCR, keeping a single row per CDR3 protein. This table has about 680,000 distinct CDR3 sequences, 14% appearing once. The source material was memory CD4+ T cells from blood. These receptors originate from a female donor in good health, serving as a healthy control.

This clonotype was seen repeatedly, ten times or more. The chain couples TRBV20-1 to TRBJ2-3, with D maybe TRBD2 (6 bases). The length of the CDR3 is 14 residues. V was clipped by 2 bases and J by 0 bases, with 9 bases between them. CDR1 is DFQATT and CDR2 is SNEGSKA in the germline V gene (reference sequence). Here the CDR3 DNA reads TGCAGTGCTAGAATAGCGGCTAGCACAGATACGCAGTATTTT. Protein: CSARIAASTDTQYF.

The chain has TRBV11-2 and TRBJ2-7; 10 bases are shared with TRBD2. This CDR3 has 15 amino acids. Germline lookup yields CDR1 SGHAT and CDR2 FQNNGV. J gave up 7 bases and V 0 bases, and 6 bases lay outside the gene matches. The CDR3 sequence is CASSLEASGSREQYF. In DNA, the CDR3 is TGTGCCAGCAGCTTAGAGGCTAGCGGGAGTAGAGAGCAGTACTTC.

This clonotype was counted a few times. The chain recombines TRBV27 with TRBJ2-2; 7 positions agree with TRBD1. V was clipped by 3 bases and J by 2 bases; unmatched bases: 9. From germline, CDR1 is MNHEY and CDR2 SMNVEV (reference sequence). CDR3 length: 17 residues. CDR3 DNA sequence: TGTGCCAGCAGTTTCTTTTATGGGACAGCCAACACCGGGGAGCTGTTTTTT. Amino acids: CASSFFYGTANTGELFF.

The chain combines TRBV15 with TRBJ2-7; 8 positions match TRBD2. The CDR3 is 19 residues long. Trimming cost V 1 base and J 1 base; bases outside gene matches: 15. Germline values: CDR1 LNHNV, CDR2 YYDKDF (reference sequence). CDR3 DNA: TGTGCCACCAGCAGAGGCGGGGGGCTATTGGGAGGGTCATCCTACGAGCAGTACTTC. This encodes CATSRGGGLLGGSSYEQYF.

This clonotype came up many times. The V and J genes are TRBV15 and TRBJ2-1, with a weak D call TRBD2 (5 bases). V was shortened by 0 bases and J by 8 bases, with 14 bases between the two germline ends. Per the germline V gene, CDR1 is LNHNV and CDR2 is YYDKDF (reference sequence). The CDR3 extends over 15 amino acids. CDR3 DNA: TGTGCCACCAGCAGAGATAGAGGGAACGGTGATGAGCAGTTCTTC. It codes for CATSRDRGNGDEQFF.